This TCR beta chain comes out of a study of shared clonotypes between healthy human individuals. In the original processing: Owing to the provision of junction-only sequences devoid of quality scores by immunoSEQ, filtering differed. Libraries were prepared by immunoSEQ multiplex PCR; TCRdb keeps only in-frame clonotypes and omits some of them. The DNA gave D and trimming, while V, J and clone size come from that table. The data show 600,000 to 750,000 clones, less than 95% seen once. There are 17 residues in the CDR3. From germline, CDR1 is SGHDN and CDR2 FVKESK. After removal of 0 bases from V and 3 bases from J, the junction contained 10 bases not matched to a gene. None of the donors, who were healthy HIV-negative adults, had recently had acute infections or vaccinations. CD8 memory merged CD45RO+ cells and CCR7-negative CD45RA+ TemRA cells into one population.

What was sequenced was memory CD8+ T cells from PBMCs. The subset here: CD45RO+ cells pooled with CCR7-negative TemRA cells. The origin of this receptor is a man aged 18 to 29 in good health. Some clones in this sample may be carry-over from other donors' samples. V and J are TRBV14 and TRBJ1-2, with 7 nucleotides matching TRBD1. The CDR3 region has the DNA TGTGCCAGCAGCCAAGATCGCAGGGGGGCGGGTGACTATGGCTACACCTTC. It encodes CASSQDRRGAGDYGYTF.